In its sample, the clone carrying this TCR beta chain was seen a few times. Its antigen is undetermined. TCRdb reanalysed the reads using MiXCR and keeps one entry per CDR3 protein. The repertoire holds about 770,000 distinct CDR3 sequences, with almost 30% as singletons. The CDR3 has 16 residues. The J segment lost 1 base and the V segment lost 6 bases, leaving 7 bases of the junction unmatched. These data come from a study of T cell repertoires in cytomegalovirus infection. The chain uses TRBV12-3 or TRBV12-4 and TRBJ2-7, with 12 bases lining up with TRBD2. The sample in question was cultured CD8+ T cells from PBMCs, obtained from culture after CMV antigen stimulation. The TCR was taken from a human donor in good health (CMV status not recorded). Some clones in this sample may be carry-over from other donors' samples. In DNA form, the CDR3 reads TGTGCCAGCAGGGCCTCTAGCGGGGGGGGGTCCTACGAGCAGTACTTC. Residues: CASRASSGGGSYEQYF.